A single sample gave rise to the 14 T cell receptor beta chains below, sequenced in a study of cytomegalovirus exposure and HLA in healthy donors. The PCR used 60 Vbeta and 13 Jbeta primers. TCRdb's copy holds only in-frame clones and misses some; the assay was immunoSEQ multiplex PCR. The table shows approximately 130,000 clones, with over 70% occurring only once. The sample comprised PBMCs. The origin of the receptors is a woman under 30 in good health and CMV-seronegative.

The rearrangement uses TRBV7-9 and TRBJ2-3; TRBD2 matches at 9 bases. CDR1 is SEHNR and CDR2 is FQNEAQ in the germline V gene (reference sequence). The CDR3 consists of 15 residues. V shed 5 bases and J 6 bases; nucleotides not matched to a gene: 9. CDR3 region: CASSHGGGRADTQYF. The CDR3 nucleotides are TGTGCCAGCAGCCACGGTGGCGGGAGGGCTGATACGCAGTATTTT.

The V gene is TRBV19, the J gene TRBJ2-7; D is perhaps TRBD2 (7 bases). Trimming pared 1 base from V and 6 bases from J, leaving 16 bases between. Germline loops: CDR1 LNHDA, CDR2 SQIVND (reference sequence). This CDR3 spans 15 amino acids. The CDR3 DNA reads as TGTGCCAGTAGTATAGCCCCGCGGGGGCGGGGCGAGCAGTACTTC. Translating gives CASSIAPRGRGEQYF.

The V call is TRBV10-2, the J call TRBJ2-3; D is perhaps TRBD1 (7 bases). Germline V CDR1 and CDR2: WSHSY, SAAADI. V was pared by 9 bases and J by 3 bases, with 16 bases between. This CDR3 has 14 residues. As DNA, the CDR3 is TGCGCCAGTGGGGTGGAGGGGGCAACAGATACGCAGTATTTT. Its translation is CASGVEGATDTQYF.

The chain recombines TRBV19 with TRBJ2-6; D ambiguous. The CDR3 has 15 amino acids. V lost 6 bases and J 0 bases, leaving 9 bases between the germline ends. Per germline, CDR1 LNHDA and CDR2 SQIVND (reference sequence). The DNA of the CDR3 is TGTGCCAGTAGCAGTCCAAACTCTGGGGCCAACGTCCTGACTTTC. Translated, it gives CASSSPNSGANVLTF.

CDR3 DNA sequence: TGCAGCGTAACCGGGACAGGGGCCTATGGCTACACCTTC. Its protein is CSVTGTGAYGYTF. The V and J genes are TRBV29-1 and TRBJ1-2; 10 bases fit TRBD1. From germline, CDR1 is SQVTM and CDR2 ANQGSEA. The CDR3 covers 13 residues. The trim removed 6 bases at V and 4 bases at J, leaving 5 bases unmatched. The entire variable domain, with the rest obtained from reference TRBV29-1 and TRBJ1-2, is as follows: SAVISQKPSRDICQRGTSLTIQCQVDSQVTMMFWYRQQPGQSLTLIATANQGSEATYESGFVIDKFPISRPNLTFSTLTVSNMSPEDSSIYLCSVTGTGAYGYTFGSGTRLTVV.

The chain carries TRBV15 and TRBJ1-2; 9 positions agree with TRBD1. The germline V gene has CDR1 LNHNV and CDR2 YYDKDF (reference sequence). V trimming: 0 bases; J trimming: 3 bases; junction bases outside the gene matches: 8. This CDR3 has 17 residues. This CDR3 reads CATSRDNRGRRDYGYTF. Written as DNA, the CDR3 is TGTGCCACCAGCAGAGATAACAGGGGGCGCAGGGACTATGGCTACACCTTC.

The rearrangement joins TRBV7-9 to TRBJ1-3; tentatively, D is TRBD1 (5 bases). The CDR3 spans 14 residues. Germline V gene lookup returns CDR1 SEHNR and CDR2 FQNEAQ (reference sequence). The V end lost 2 bases, the J end lost 0 bases, and 5 bases lay between the germline ends. The CDR3 coding sequence is TGTGCCAGCAGCTTACAGGGCTCTGGAAACACCATATATTTT. Its protein product is CASSLQGSGNTIYF.

This sequence joins TRBV10-3 and TRBJ2-7, with D possibly TRBD2 on 5 matching bases. This CDR3 is 14 amino acids long. Trimming took 7 bases from V and 5 from J, leaving 18 bases between them. Germline CDR1 is ENHRY and CDR2 is SYGVKD. CDR3 loop: CAITGEPAIHEQYF. As DNA, the CDR3 is TGTGCCATCACTGGGGAGCCCGCGATCCACGAGCAGTACTTC.

In nucleotides, the CDR3 is TGCGCCAGCAGCTTGGATATGCGACAGGGGTCCTACGAGCAGTACTTC. This encodes CASSLDMRQGSYEQYF. The J gene is TRBJ2-5, the V gene TRBV5-1; 8 bases are shared with TRBD1. Near its end, the DNA agrees better with TRBJ2-7, so the J call may be wrong. Germline assignment: CDR1 SGHRS and CDR2 YFSETQ. The CDR3 covers 16 residues.

This clone was counted once. The CDR3 is CASSLDPGGKSSYNEQFF. The DNA for the CDR3 is TGTGCCAGCAGCTTAGACCCCGGAGGGAAGAGCTCCTACAATGAGCAGTTCTTC. V usage is TRBV7-6 and J usage is TRBJ2-1, with D tentatively TRBD2 (6 bases). This CDR3 spans 18 amino acids. CDR1 and CDR2 (germline): SGHVS, FNYEAQ. The V gene lost 1 base and the J gene lost 0 bases, with 16 bases spanning the gap.

Of note for this clone: Sequence at one end of the junction differs from germline and may be a read error. This chain joins TRBV5-8 and TRBJ2-6; a possible D gene is TRBD1 (5 bases). The V gene's germline CDR1 is SGHTS and CDR2 YDEGEE. The length of the CDR3 is 16 residues. The CDR3 here is CASSLHGHSGANGLTF. The CDR3 DNA sequence: TGTGCCAGCAGCTTGCACGGACACTCTGGGGCCAACGGCCTGACTTTC.

Here the CDR3 DNA reads TGTGCCAGCAGCCAACCGGGACAGGGCTACGAGCAGTACTTC. This gives the protein CASSQPGQGYEQYF. This chain links TRBV6-5 with TRBJ2-7; 9 bases map to TRBD1. Unmatched junction bases numbered 6, after V lost 6 bases and J lost 3 bases. The germline gives CDR1 MNHEY, CDR2 SVGAGI. The CDR3 is made up of 14 amino acids.

The V and J genes are TRBV30 and TRBJ2-3, with a tentative D call TRBD1 (6 bases). The CDR3 covers 15 residues. CDR1 is GTSNPN and CDR2 is SVGIG in the germline V gene (reference sequence). V lost 2 bases and J lost 2, with 14 bases in between. CDR3 residues: CAWSFKGQLTDTQYF. The CDR3 nucleotides are TGTGCCTGGAGTTTCAAGGGACAACTCACAGATACGCAGTATTTT.

The gene calls are TRBV10-3 and TRBJ1-5; 10 nucleotides align to TRBD1. V lost 0 bases, J lost 6 bases, and 5 bases stayed unmatched. CDR3 length equals 16 residues. Germline V CDR1 and CDR2: ENHRY, SYGVKD. CDR3 nucleotides: TGTGCCATCAGTGAGTCAGACAGGGGGCTTACTCAGCCCCAGCATTTT. Translated: CAISESDRGLTQPQHF.